Listed below are T cell receptor beta chains from one sample, sequenced in a study of blood T cell repertoires in COVID-19. This table comes from immunoSEQ multiplex PCR, and its TCRdb copy is limited to in-frame clones, with some not included. Among about 160,000 clones listed, over 75% were seen once. The sequenced sample consisted of peripheral blood. Every receptor here comes from a man aged 55 to 69 who had recovered from COVID-19. The CDR3 runs from the conserved cysteine through the conserved F or W. D genes are given only for firm matches. The size field is filled for only some rows; it gives once, few, many or a size class.

J,V,D,size,CDR3,DNA
TRBJ2-5,TRBV7-6,TRBD2,-,CASSPRASGLAGGREAQYF,TGTGCCAGCAGCCCCCGAGCTTCCGGACTAGCGGGGGGGAGGGAGGCCCAGTACTTC
TRBJ2-7,TRBV6-2/TRBV6-3,TRBD1,few,CASSYGTGSYYEQYF,TGTGCCAGCAGTTACGGGACAGGGTCTTATTACGAGCAGTACTTC
TRBJ2-5,TRBV15,TRBD1,-,CATSIVGQGERRQETQYF,TGTGCCACCAGCATAGTGGGACAGGGAGAGCGCAGACAAGAGACCCAGTACTTC
TRBJ2-5,TRBV3-1/TRBV3-2,-,-,CASKSGGETQYF,TGTGCCAGCAAAAGTGGGGGGGAGACCCAGTACTTC
TRBJ2-5,TRBV4-2,TRBD2,once,CASSQDHNPRLAQETQYF,TGTGCCAGCAGCCAAGACCATAACCCCCGACTAGCTCAAGAGACCCAGTACTTC
TRBJ2-2,TRBV7-3,TRBD2,-,CASSIQGGMSGELFF,TGTGCCAGCAGCATCCAGGGAGGGATGTCCGGGGAGCTGTTTTTT
TRBJ1-1,TRBV27,TRBD1,-,CASSLQDRAGEAFF,TGTGCCAGCAGTTTACAAGACAGGGCGGGCGAAGCTTTCTTT
TRBJ2-1,TRBV7-3,TRBD2,-,CASSPTRGDYNEQFF,TGTGCCAGCAGCCCTACCCGGGGGGATTACAATGAGCAGTTCTTC
TRBJ2-1,TRBV11-3,TRBD2,-,CASSLVTSGNNEQFF,TGTGCCAGCAGCTTAGTGACTAGCGGAAACAATGAGCAGTTCTTC
TRBJ1-5,TRBV30,TRBD1,-,CAWSVGGTGGQPQHF,TGTGCCTGGAGTGTAGGGGGGACAGGAGGGCAGCCCCAGCATTTT
TRBJ2-5,TRBV4-3,TRBD2,-,CASSQDFSSGGQETQYF,TGCGCCAGCAGCCAAGATTTTTCTAGCGGGGGGCAAGAGACCCAGTACTTC
TRBJ2-5,TRBV18,-,-,CASSPSNGGAETQYF,TGTGCCAGCTCACCATCTAATGGGGGCGCCGAGACCCAGTACTTC
TRBJ2-7,TRBV6-5,TRBD1,-,CASSQGVPLGEQYF,TGTGCCAGCAGTCAGGGGGTCCCCTTGGGCGAGCAGTACTTC
TRBJ2-3,TRBV12-3/TRBV12-4,-,-,CASSASWEDTQYF,TGTGCCAGCAGTGCCTCATGGGAGGATACGCAGTATTTT
TRBJ2-1,TRBV5-4,-,-,CASSLSLADYNEQFF,TGTGCCAGCAGCTTGAGCCTCGCGGACTACAATGAGCAGTTCTTC
TRBJ1-1,TRBV5-1,-,-,CASSLVGLNTEAFF,TGCGCCAGCAGCTTGGTTGGGCTGAACACTGAAGCTTTCTTT
TRBJ1-5,TRBV6-2/TRBV6-3,TRBD1,-,CASSRIRQGSNQPQHF,TGTGCCAGCAGCCGCATCCGACAGGGAAGCAATCAGCCCCAGCATTTT
TRBJ2-1,TRBV7-3,TRBD2,-,CASSSSGGRTYNEQFF,TGTGCCAGCAGCTCTAGCGGGGGCCGAACCTACAATGAGCAGTTCTTC
TRBJ2-2,TRBV7-2,TRBD2,-,CASSPMASGGTGELFF,TGTGCCAGCAGCCCAATGGCTAGCGGGGGGACCGGGGAGCTGTTTTTT
TRBJ1-6,TRBV30,TRBD1,-,CAWSPGTVQSSYNSPLHF,TGTGCCTGGAGTCCCGGGACAGTCCAGAGCTCCTATAATTCACCCCTCCACTTT
TRBJ2-1,TRBV2,-,few,CASSFELPDSLGYPNEQFF,TGTGCCAGCAGTTTCGAGCTCCCCGACAGTCTAGGTTATCCCAATGAGCAGTTCTTC
TRBJ1-2,TRBV6-6,TRBD1,-,CASSSGTGGNGYTF,TGTGCCAGCAGCTCCGGGACAGGGGGAAATGGCTACACCTTC
TRBJ1-3,TRBV24-1,-,-,CATSDPPGNTIYF,TGTGCCACCAGTGACCCTCCCGGAAACACCATATATTTT
TRBJ2-2,TRBV11-2,-,-,CASSPGAGELFF,TGTGCCAGCAGCCCAGGGGCCGGGGAGCTGTTTTTT
TRBJ2-1,TRBV12-3/TRBV12-4,-,once,CASSLGRRGQFF,TGTGCCAGCAGTTTAGGGCGGCGGGGGCAGTTCTTC
TRBJ1-2,TRBV6-6,-,-,CASRDGLVPNYGYTF,TGTGCCAGCAGGGATGGGCTCGTACCTAACTATGGCTACACCTTC
TRBJ2-7,TRBV19,TRBD1,-,CASSTGTGGYEQYF,TGTGCCAGTAGTACCGGGACAGGGGGCTACGAGCAGTACTTC
TRBJ1-1,TRBV11-3,-,once,CASSLGLEGRTEAFF,TGTGCCAGCAGCTTAGGATTGGAGGGTAGGACTGAAGCTTTCTTT
TRBJ2-7,TRBV25-1,-,few,CASSHYEQYF,TGTGCCAGCAGCCACTACGAGCAGTACTTC
TRBJ1-1,TRBV19,TRBD1,-,CASSYGTGPAEAFF,TGTGCCAGTAGTTATGGGACAGGGCCGGCTGAAGCTTTCTTT
TRBJ2-1,TRBV6-2/TRBV6-3,TRBD2,-,CASSYRLAGFNEQFF,TGTGCCAGCAGTTACCGACTAGCGGGGTTTAATGAGCAGTTCTTC
TRBJ1-1,TRBV6-5,-,-,CASRRNVQGSTEAFF,TGTGCCAGCAGGCGAAACGTTCAGGGATCCACTGAAGCTTTCTTT
TRBJ2-7,TRBV18,TRBD1,-,CASSPRQGTYEQYF,TGTGCCAGCTCACCACGACAGGGGACCTACGAGCAGTACTTC
TRBJ1-4,TRBV6-5,TRBD1,-,CASSYWTGTNEKLFF,TGTGCCAGCAGTTACTGGACAGGGACTAATGAAAAACTGTTTTTT
TRBJ2-1,TRBV5-1,TRBD1,-,CASSDRGIYNEQFF,TGCGCCAGCAGCGACAGGGGAATTTACAATGAGCAGTTCTTC
TRBJ2-5,TRBV12-3/TRBV12-4,-,-,CASSLREQTQYF,TGTGCCAGCAGTTTGAGGGAACAGACCCAGTACTTC
TRBJ2-3,TRBV6-6,TRBD2,-,CASRLAGGGDTQYF,TGTGCCAGCAGGCTAGCGGGGGGGGGAGATACGCAGTATTTT
TRBJ1-4,TRBV3-1/TRBV3-2,-,-,CASSQGGGGEKLFF,TGTGCCAGCAGCCAAGGGGGCGGAGGGGAAAAACTGTTTTTT
TRBJ2-1,TRBV7-2,TRBD1,-,CASSSKYPQQGGYNEQFF,TGTGCCAGCAGCTCAAAATACCCACAACAGGGGGGATACAATGAGCAGTTCTTC
TRBJ2-3,TRBV29-1,-,once,CSVDPNGAELTDTQYF,TGCAGCGTTGATCCGAACGGTGCGGAGCTCACAGATACGCAGTATTTT
TRBJ1-1,TRBV18,-,-,CASSPPRGKNTEAFF,TGTGCCAGCTCACCACCCCGAGGGAAGAACACTGAAGCTTTCTTT
TRBJ2-3,TRBV11-2,-,-,CASSLGAAPGTDTQYF,TGTGCCAGCAGCTTAGGAGCTGCGCCCGGCACAGATACGCAGTATTTT